The 13 T cell receptor beta chains reported below all come from one sample, sequenced in a study of cytomegalovirus exposure and HLA in healthy donors. PCR employed 60 Vbeta and 13 Jbeta primers. Assay used: immunoSEQ multiplex PCR; TCRdb lists only in-frame clones, some missing. The repertoire has about 110,000 clones, approximately 86% of them found once; the top ten carry approximately 1.8%. Sequencing input: PBMCs. The origin of the receptors is a man aged 35-49 years in good health and CMV-seronegative.

The V call is TRBV7-8, the J call TRBJ2-5; 8 bases line up with TRBD2. This CDR3 spans 15 amino acids. CDR1 is SGHVS and CDR2 is FQNEAQ in the germline V gene. V gave up 0 bases and J gave up 5 bases; unmatched junction bases: 5. The CDR3 DNA follows: TGTGCCAGCAGCTTAGCGGCGGGGGGCTTGGAGACCCAGTACTTC. Amino acids: CASSLAAGGLETQYF.

The chain combines TRBV29-1 with TRBJ2-5; D perhaps matches TRBD1 (5 bases). The CDR3 length is 13 residues. Germline V gene sequence: CDR1 SQVTM, CDR2 ANQGSEA. The V end lost 5 bases, the J end lost 5 bases, and 15 bases lay between the germline ends. CDR3 in amino acids: CSVHDSMMETQYF. As DNA, the CDR3 is TGCAGCGTTCATGACAGTATGATGGAGACCCAGTACTTC.

This clone was detected a few times. This chain connects TRBV4-2 to TRBJ2-7; tentatively, D is TRBD1 (6 bases). Germline assignment: CDR1 LGHNA and CDR2 YNFKEQ. CDR3 length: 15 residues. Deletions cut 3 bases from V and 3 bases from J, with 15 bases between. CDR3 bases: TGTGCCAGCAGCCAGGGCAGGACAGCCTACTACGAGCAGTACTTC. It encodes CASSQGRTAYYEQYF.

This clone was detected once. The gene calls are TRBV2 and TRBJ1-5, with TRBD1 as a possible D gene (6 bases). CDR1 is SNHLY and CDR2 is FYNNEI in the germline V gene. The CDR3 spans 15 residues. V was pared by 9 bases and J by 6 bases, with 21 bases between. The CDR3 nucleotides read TGTGCCAGTGGGGGGGGCCAGGGTGAGGGTCAGCCCCAGCATTTT. Protein sequence: CASGGGQGEGQPQHF.

This chain uses TRBV28 with TRBJ1-5; no reliable D call. The germline gives CDR1 MDHEN, CDR2 SYDVKM. The length of the CDR3 is 14 residues. V was trimmed by 2 bases and J by 5 bases, leaving 10 bases between them. CDR3 DNA: TGTGCCAGCAGTTTAAGGGCGGGGTATCAGCCCCAGCATTTT. Translated, it gives CASSLRAGYQPQHF.

The chain employs TRBV28 and TRBJ1-5; 7 bases match TRBD1. This CDR3 contains 16 residues. CDR1 and CDR2 from the germline V gene are MDHEN and SYDVKM. With V trimmed by 4 bases and J by 9 bases, 15 bases remained unmatched. The CDR3, as DNA: TGTGCCAGCAGTTCACAGTGGACAGGACCGTTAGGGCCCCAGCATTTT. It yields the protein CASSSQWTGPLGPQHF. Full variable domain (remainder filled in from reference TRBV28 and TRBJ1-5): DVKVTQSSRYLVKRTGEKVFLECVQDMDHENMFWYRQDPGLGLRLIYFSYDVKMKEKGDIPEGYSVSREKKERFSLILESASTNQTSMYLCASSSQWTGPLGPQHFGDGTRLSIL.

J is TRBJ1-2 and V is TRBV2; no definite D call. The CDR3 consists of 11 residues. V lost 5 bases to trimming and J lost 7 bases, with 8 bases between them. Per germline, CDR1 SNHLY and CDR2 FYNNEI. The CDR3: CASSNYGGYTF. The DNA for the CDR3 is TGTGCCAGCAGTAACTATGGTGGCTACACCTTC.

This sequence joins TRBV10-3 and TRBJ1-3, with D possibly being TRBD1 (5 bases). Trimming left V 1 base short and J 3 bases short, with 10 bases between. Germline V gives CDR1 ENHRY, CDR2 SYGVKD. CDR3 length equals 15 residues. In nucleotides, the CDR3 is TGTGCCATCAGTGAGTTAGGAGGGGTTGGAAACACCATATATTTT. Translating gives CAISELGGVGNTIYF.

The chain uses TRBV2 and TRBJ1-6, with TRBD1 matching over 8 bases. Germline CDR1 and CDR2: SNHLY and FYNNEI. V lost 7 bases, J lost 11 bases, and 13 bases stayed unmatched. The CDR3 is 15 amino acids. The CDR3 region is CASIQATGDGPPLHF. The CDR3 region has the DNA TGTGCCAGCATTCAGGCGACAGGGGATGGGCCACCCCTCCACTTT.

The chain is built from TRBV7-6 and TRBJ2-7; 8 bases agree with TRBD1. The V segment lost 1 base and the J segment 4 bases; nucleotides outside the gene matches: 6. The CDR3 spans 15 residues. CDR1 is SGHVS, CDR2 FNYEAQ, per germline. CDR3 in amino acids: CASSLDGQGLYEQYF. In DNA, the CDR3 is TGTGCCAGCAGCTTAGACGGACAGGGTCTGTACGAGCAGTACTTC.

This chain joins TRBV7-2 and TRBJ1-2, with a possible D match to TRBD1 (5 bases). Germline CDR1 reads SGHTA; CDR2 reads FQGNSA. Deletions cut 6 bases from V and 4 bases from J, with 12 bases between. The CDR3 spans 13 residues. The CDR3 loop is CASRQDLGYGYTF. Here the CDR3 DNA reads TGTGCCAGCAGACAGGATTTAGGCTATGGCTACACCTTC.

The V gene is TRBV6-6, the J gene TRBJ1-1; D is ambiguous. V dropped 2 bases and J dropped 5 bases, with 12 bases sitting between them. The germline V gene has CDR1 MNHNY and CDR2 SVGAGI (reference sequence). The CDR3 is made up of 14 amino acids. This chain's CDR3 is CASSYPLARTEAFF. CDR3 DNA: TGTGCCAGCAGTTACCCCTTGGCCAGGACTGAAGCTTTCTTT.

The chain employs TRBV18 and TRBJ1-2, with D tentatively TRBD1 (5 bases). The CDR3 runs to 15 residues. The germline V gene has CDR1 KGHSH and CDR2 LQKENI. Trimming removed 6 bases at V and 4 bases at J, with 18 bases between. In DNA, the CDR3 is TGTGCCAGCTCCCAGGGTCAGGCCGTGCCCTATGGCTACACCTTC. Translating it yields CASSQGQAVPYGYTF. Complete variable domain (other parts from reference TRBV18 and TRBJ1-2): NAGVMQNPRHLVRRRGQEARLRCSPMKGHSHVYWYRQLPEEGLKFMVYLQKENIIDESGMPKERFSAEFPKEGPSILRIQQVVRGDSAAYFCASSQGQAVPYGYTFGSGTRLTVV.